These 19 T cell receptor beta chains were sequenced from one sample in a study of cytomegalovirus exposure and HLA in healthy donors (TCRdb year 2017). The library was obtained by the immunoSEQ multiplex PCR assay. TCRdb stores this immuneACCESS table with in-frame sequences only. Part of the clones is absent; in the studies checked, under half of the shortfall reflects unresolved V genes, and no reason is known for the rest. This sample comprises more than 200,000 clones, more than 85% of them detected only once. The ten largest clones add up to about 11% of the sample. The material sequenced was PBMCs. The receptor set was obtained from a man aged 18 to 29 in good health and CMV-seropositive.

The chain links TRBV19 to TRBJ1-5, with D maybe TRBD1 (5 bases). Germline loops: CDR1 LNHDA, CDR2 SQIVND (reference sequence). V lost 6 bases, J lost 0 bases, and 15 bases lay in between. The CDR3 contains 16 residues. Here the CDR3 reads CASRGSGPYSNQPQHF. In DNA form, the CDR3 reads TGTGCCAGTAGAGGGTCGGGACCTTATAGCAATCAGCCCCAGCATTTT. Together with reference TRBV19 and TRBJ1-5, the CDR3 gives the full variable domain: DGGITQSPKYLFRKEGQNVTLSCEQNLNHDAMYWYRQDPGQGLRLIYYSQIVNDFQKGDIAEGYSVSREKKESFPLTVTSAQKNPTAFYLCASRGSGPYSNQPQHFGDGTRLSIL.

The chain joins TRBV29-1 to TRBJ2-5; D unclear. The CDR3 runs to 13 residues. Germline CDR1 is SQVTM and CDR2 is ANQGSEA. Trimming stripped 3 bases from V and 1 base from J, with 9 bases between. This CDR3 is CSVELGIQETQYF. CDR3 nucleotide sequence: TGCAGCGTTGAGCTAGGCATCCAAGAGACCCAGTACTTC.

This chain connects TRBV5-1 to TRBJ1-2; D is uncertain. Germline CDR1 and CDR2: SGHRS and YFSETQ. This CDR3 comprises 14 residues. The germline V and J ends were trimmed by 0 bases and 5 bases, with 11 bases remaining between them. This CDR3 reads CASSLGVLGYGYTF. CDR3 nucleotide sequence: TGCGCCAGCAGCTTGGGGGTTTTAGGTTATGGCTACACCTTC.

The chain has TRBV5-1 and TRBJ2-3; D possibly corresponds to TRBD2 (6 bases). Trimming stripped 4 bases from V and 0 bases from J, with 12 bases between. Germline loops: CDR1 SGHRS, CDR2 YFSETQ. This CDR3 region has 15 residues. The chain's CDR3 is CASSRDGTSTDTQYF. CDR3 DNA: TGCGCCAGCAGCCGGGACGGGACTAGCACAGATACGCAGTATTTT.

The CDR3: CASSALAASFTRDTEAFF. The DNA of the CDR3 is TGTGCCAGCAGTGCCTTAGCCGCCTCCTTCACCCGTGACACTGAAGCTTTCTTT. The chain couples TRBV2 to TRBJ1-1; D gene unclear. Germline V gene lookup returns CDR1 SNHLY and CDR2 FYNNEI. Trimming removed 4 bases at V and 3 bases at J, with 24 bases between. The length of the CDR3 is 18 residues.

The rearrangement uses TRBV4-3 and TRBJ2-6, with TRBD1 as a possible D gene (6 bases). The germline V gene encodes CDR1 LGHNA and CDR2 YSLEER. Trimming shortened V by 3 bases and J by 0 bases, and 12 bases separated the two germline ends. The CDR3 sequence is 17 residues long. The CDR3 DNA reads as TGCGCCAGCAGCCAGACGGAACAGGGCTCTGGGGCCAACGTCCTGACTTTC. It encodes CASSQTEQGSGANVLTF.

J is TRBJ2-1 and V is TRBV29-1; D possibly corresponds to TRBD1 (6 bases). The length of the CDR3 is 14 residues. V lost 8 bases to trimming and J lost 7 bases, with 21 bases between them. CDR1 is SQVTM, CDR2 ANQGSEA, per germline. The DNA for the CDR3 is TGCAGCACCCGGAACCGGGACATCAGGAATGAGCAGTTCTTC. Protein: CSTRNRDIRNEQFF.

CDR3 in DNA: TGTGCCAGCTCACCGGGCCCATACAATGAGCAGTTCTTC. Translation gives CASSPGPYNEQFF. The rearrangement links TRBV18 to TRBJ2-1; D remains unclear. V lost 3 bases and J lost 4, with 7 bases in between. The length of the CDR3 is 13 residues. The V gene's germline CDR1 is KGHSH and CDR2 LQKENI. Based on the CDR3 plus reference TRBV18 and TRBJ2-1, the full variable domain is NAGVMQNPRHLVRRRGQEARLRCSPMKGHSHVYWYRQLPEEGLKFMVYLQKENIIDESGMPKERFSAEFPKEGPSILRIQQVVRGDSAAYFCASSPGPYNEQFFGPGTRLTVL.

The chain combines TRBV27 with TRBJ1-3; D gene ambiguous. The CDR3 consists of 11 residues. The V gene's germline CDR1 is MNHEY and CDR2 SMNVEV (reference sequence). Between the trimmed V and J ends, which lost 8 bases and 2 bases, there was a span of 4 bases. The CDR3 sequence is CASSAGNTIYF. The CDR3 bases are TGTGCCAGCTCGGCTGGAAACACCATATATTTT.

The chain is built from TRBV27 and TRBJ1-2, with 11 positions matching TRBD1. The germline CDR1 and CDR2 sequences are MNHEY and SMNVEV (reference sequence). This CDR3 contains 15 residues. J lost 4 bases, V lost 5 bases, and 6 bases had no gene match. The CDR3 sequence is CASSPGTGGFYGYTF. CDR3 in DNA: TGTGCCAGCAGTCCCGGGACAGGGGGTTTCTATGGCTACACCTTC.

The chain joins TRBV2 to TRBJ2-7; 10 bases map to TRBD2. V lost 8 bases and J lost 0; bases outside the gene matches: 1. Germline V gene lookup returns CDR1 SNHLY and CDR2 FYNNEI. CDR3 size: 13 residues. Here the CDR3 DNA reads TGTGCCAGCGGGACTAGCGACTCCTACGAGCAGTACTTC. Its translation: CASGTSDSYEQYF. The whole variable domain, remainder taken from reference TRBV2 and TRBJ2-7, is EPEVTQTPSHQVTQMGQEVILRCVPISNHLYFYWYRQILGQKVEFLVSFYNNEISEKSEIFDDQFSVERPDGSNFTLKIRSTKLEDSAMYFCASGTSDSYEQYFGPGTRLTVT.

The CDR3 nucleotides are TGTGCCAGCAGCGGGGACGGACTCTATGGCTACACCTTC. It specifies CASSGDGLYGYTF. The chain links TRBV5-6 to TRBJ1-2; possibly TRBD1 for D (5 bases). Germline V CDR1 and CDR2: SGHDT, YYEEEE. The CDR3 runs 13 residues. Trimming cost V 4 bases and J 4 bases, with 11 bases left between them. Supplemented by reference TRBV5-6 and TRBJ1-2, the full variable domain reads DAGVTQSPTHLIKTRGQQVTLRCSPKSGHDTVSWYQQALGQGPQFIFQYYEEEERQRGNFPDRFSGHQFPNYSSELNVNALLLGDSALYLCASSGDGLYGYTFGSGTRLTVV.

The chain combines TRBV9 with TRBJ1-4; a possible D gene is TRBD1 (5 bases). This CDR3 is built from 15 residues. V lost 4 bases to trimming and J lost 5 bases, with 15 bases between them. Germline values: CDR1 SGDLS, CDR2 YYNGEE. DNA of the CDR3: TGTGCCAGCAGCCCGGGGCCCGGTTTAAATGAAAAACTGTTTTTT. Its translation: CASSPGPGLNEKLFF.

The CDR3 region is CASSIAGEPYEQYF. The CDR3 bases are TGTGCCAGCAGTATAGCGGGAGAGCCCTACGAGCAGTACTTC. This rearrangement joins TRBV27 to TRBJ2-7, with 9 bases aligning to TRBD2. Germline CDR1 is MNHEY and CDR2 is SMNVEV (reference sequence). The CDR3 length is 14 residues. V was pared by 5 bases and J by 2 bases, with 4 bases of the junction left unmatched.

The DNA of the CDR3 is TGTGCCAGCAGTTTAAGGGCAGGGGATGGCTACACCTTC. It is translated as CASSLRAGDGYTF. This chain links TRBV27 with TRBJ1-2, with a weak D call TRBD1 (6 bases). CDR3 length equals 13 residues. CDR1 is MNHEY, CDR2 SMNVEV, per germline (reference sequence). V gave up 2 bases and J gave up 6 bases, with 10 bases separating them.

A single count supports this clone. This CDR3 reads CASSTPGRGLYGYTF. The CDR3 nucleotides read TGTGCCAGCAGTACGCCCGGCAGGGGTCTTTATGGCTACACCTTC. The rearrangement joins TRBV28 to TRBJ1-2, with a possible D match to TRBD1 (6 bases). The CDR3 sequence is 15 residues long. Germline assignment: CDR1 MDHEN and CDR2 SYDVKM. V was cut by 5 bases and J by 5 bases, with 18 bases left in between.

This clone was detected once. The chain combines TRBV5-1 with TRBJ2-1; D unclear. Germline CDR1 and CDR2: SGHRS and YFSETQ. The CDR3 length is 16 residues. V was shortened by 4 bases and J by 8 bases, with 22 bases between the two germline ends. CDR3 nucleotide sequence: TGCGCCAGCAGCCCGACCGGGTCAACCCTTGCCTATGAGCAGTTCTTC. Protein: CASSPTGSTLAYEQFF.

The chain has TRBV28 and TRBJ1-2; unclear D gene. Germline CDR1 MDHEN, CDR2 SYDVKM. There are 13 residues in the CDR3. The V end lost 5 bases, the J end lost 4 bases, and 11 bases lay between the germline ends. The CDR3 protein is CASSPLYGYGYTF. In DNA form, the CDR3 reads TGTGCCAGCAGTCCCCTGTACGGCTATGGCTACACCTTC.

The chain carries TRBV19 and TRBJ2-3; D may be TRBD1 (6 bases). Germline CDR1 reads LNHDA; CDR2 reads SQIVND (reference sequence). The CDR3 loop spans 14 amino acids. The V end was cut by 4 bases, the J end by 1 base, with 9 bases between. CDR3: CASSKRTGTDTQYF. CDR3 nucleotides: TGTGCCAGTAGTAAACGGACAGGCACAGATACGCAGTATTTT.